The T cell receptor beta chain under discussion was sequenced for a study of blood T cell repertoires in COVID-19 (dated by TCRdb to about 2020). Describing the broader study: Samples covering the acute and convalescent phases of COVID-19 were provided by collaborators in the United States, Italy and Spain. The material from the prospective study consisted of cDNA or gDNA derived from T cells, B-cell-depleted T cells, or PBMCs. Subjects who had been exposed to COVID-19, were actively infected with it, or had recovered from it provided the deeply sampled blood TCRbeta repertoires that made up the dataset. A freely available public database, intended as a resource for researchers studying the immune response to SARS-CoV-2, is where the repertoires were released. The samples were drawn from two sources: the first 160 participants of the ongoing ImmuneRACE study, and approximately 1,300 subjects contributed by 6 global collaborators. The sample metadata nearly always contained a de-identified subject ID, COVID-19 status, age in years and sex. Where available, HLA class I and class II types were taken from metadata supplied by the sample provider and were not determined by assay-based typing.

TCRbeta CDR3 regions were amplified from genomic DNA by means of the immunoSEQ Assay, a bias-controlled multiplex PCR. In the original analysis: Within the assay, amplification of reference gene primers was used to estimate how many nucleated cells each sample contained. Sequence reads were collapsed and filtered to measure the absolute abundance of every unique TCRbeta CDR3 rearrangement. Productive Simpson clonality was computed per sample as the square root of Simpson's diversity index over productive rearrangements. Entries here come from immuneACCESS through TCRdb and include only in-frame sequences with V and J called. Some clones fail to appear in such tables; in the studies checked, an unresolved V gene covers under half of the shortfall, and the cause of the remainder is unknown. The V and J calls and clone size are taken from that table; D and trimming were inferred from the DNA. Here the sample has fewer than 200,000 clones; approximately 90% occur a single time. In total, the top ten clones hold around 5% of the sample.

Study-wide findings and limitations: The amount of clinical and demographic metadata varied by source and participant and was provided uncurated.

From the germline V gene, CDR1 is SGHVS and CDR2 is FQNEAQ. Its CDR3 holds 17 amino acids, cysteine through phenylalanine. Of all the DNA, just the CDR3 is kept, 51 bases in frame from base 1. The junction shows trimming of 3 bases on V and 4 bases on J, and the gene matches do not reach 10 bases of it. At one collaborating source in Seattle, patients were enrolled during active infection and were followed longitudinally through the course of disease. The collaborating institutions used their own protocols to collect whole blood in K2EDTA tubes. For TCRbeta analysis, collaborators shipped samples in one of three forms: frozen whole blood, isolated PBMCs, or DNA extracted from either of those sample types. On this clone itself: It has no known antigen specificity. No base qualities exist here, and no much larger clone lies one base off it.

Sequencing used peripheral blood. This chain is built from TRBV7-8 and TRBJ2-2; 8 central bases correspond to TRBD2. The TCR was taken from a young man with COVID-19, enrolled during active disease. The DNA reads as follows: TGTGCCAGCAGCTTGGGAGCGGGAGACCGGGTCACCGGGGAGCTGTTTTTT. Its protein reads: CASSLGAGDRVTGELFF.